This T cell receptor (beta chain) was captured by sequencing in a study of T cell clonotyping in hematopoietic cell transplantation. Trimming took off 3 bases at V and 11 bases at J, with 10 bases between the two ends. Per germline, CDR1 DFQATT and CDR2 SNEGSKA (reference sequence). The CDR3 contains 10 residues. TCRdb's copy holds only in-frame clones and misses some; the assay was immunoSEQ multiplex PCR. The top ten hold approximately 3.9% of the sample, which has approximately 13,000 clones, 95% to 98% seen once. This TCR was sampled from a female patient between 50 and 60 years old who had an allogeneic stem cell transplant from an unrelated donor, so T cells may come from the graft donor. Some clones in this sample may be carry-over from other donors' samples. The source was peripheral blood mononuclear cells, collected 30 days after allogeneic stem cell transplant. The V and J genes are TRBV20-1 and TRBJ1-1; D unresolved. CDR3 amino acids: CSASYNRAFF. The CDR3 coding sequence is TGCAGTGCTAGCTACAATCGTGCTTTCTTT.